This record concerns one T cell receptor (beta chain) sequence. The antigen remains unidentified. Clones were sequenced by immunoSEQ multiplex PCR, and TCRdb holds only the in-frame ones, with some missing. This table has about 22,000 clones, roughly 75% appearing once. The data stem from a study of vaccination effects on CD4 cells after COVID-19. Peptide-pool stimulation followed by sequencing identified expanded antigen-specific CD4+ clonotypes in the ViraFEST assay. Following 10 days of culture, CD4+ T cells were isolated. Recipients of the vaccine had no prior SARS-CoV-2 infection and negative nucleocapsid antibodies. The ends were cut back, 5 bases at V and 5 bases at J, with 18 bases in the middle. The CDR3 is 15 amino acids. The germline V gene has CDR1 SGHTA and CDR2 FQGNSA.

This chain connects TRBV7-2 to TRBJ1-1; a weak D match, TRBD1 (6 bases). This specimen was CD4+ T cells from PBMCs cultured with HCoV-NL63 spike peptides, taken before COVID-19 vaccination. The source of this sequence is a human donor who received a COVID-19 vaccine. CDR3 sequence: CASSIGGRALTEAFF. CDR3 DNA sequence: TGTGCCAGCAGCATTGGGGGGCGGGCGTTAACTGAAGCTTTCTTT.